This T cell receptor (beta chain) was profiled in a study of T-cell memory formation after mild COVID-19. At the level of the study: For the most part, TCR clusters were specific to one donor. Whole-study findings and limits: Specificity for SARS-CoV-2 was not confirmed among the second-wave clones peaking on day 37. Mostly located in CM and EM were contracting CD4+ clones, with contracting CD8+ clones located in EMRA.

V dropped 5 bases and J dropped 5; count of bases not matched to a gene: 3. The CDR3 loop spans 12 amino acids. Per the germline V gene, CDR1 is MDHEN and CDR2 is SYDVKM. This clonotype was recorded a few times. Its antigen is not identified. In TCRdb, the 5' RACE reads were re-called with MiXCR into one record per CDR3 protein. The sample includes 70,000 to 95,000 distinct CDR3 sequences, about 13% seen only once; the top ten take more than 35%. The origin of this receptor is a man aged 18 to 30 who had mild COVID-19 (a few samples of this study predate the infection). Cell type and time point are not known. The chain employs TRBV28 and TRBJ2-7; 7 bases fit TRBD1. Input material: PBMCs or a T cell subset sorted from them (not recorded which). The chain's CDR3 is CASSTQGNEQYV. The CDR3 coding sequence is TGTGCCAGCAGTACACAGGGGAACGAGCAGTACGTC.